This TCR beta chain is drawn from a study of blood T cell repertoires in COVID-19. Across the study: Acute and convalescent COVID-19 specimens originated in the United States, Italy and Spain.

Original processing notes: How many nucleated cells were present was estimated from reference gene primer amplification. Measured with immunoSEQ multiplex PCR; TCRdb has only the in-frame clones, and not every one. The D gene and trimming were derived from the DNA, and the V and J assignments and clone size from that table. The repertoire has roughly 150,000 clones, roughly 85% of them found once; the top ten carry roughly 19%. CDR1 is SNHLY and CDR2 is FYNNEI in the germline V gene. This CDR3 spans 14 amino acids. V was pared by 9 bases and J by 2 bases, with 14 bases between. The TCR was taken from a woman aged 70 to 79 in a cohort exposed to, infected with or recovered from COVID-19 (not recorded which). The V call is TRBV2, the J call TRBJ1-5, with D possibly matching TRBD1 (5 bases). Sequencing was done on a sample of PBMCs or T cells enriched from blood (not recorded which). CDR3 region: CASAGRGGNQPQHF. CDR3 sequence (DNA): TGTGCCAGTGCCGGACGGGGGGGCAATCAGCCCCAGCATTTT.